This TCR beta chain was profiled in a study of cytomegalovirus exposure and HLA in healthy donors (TCRdb year 2017). Background on the whole study: In an earlier analysis of around 540 of the donors, around 290 Gb of sequence data and just under 120 million unique TCR beta sequences from 150 million to 200 million T cells were reported. An early release that covered about 600 HLA-typed donors contained approximately 290 gigabases of sequencing data and approximately 85 million unique TCR sequences. Among the roughly 430 genotyped donors, approximately 76% belonged to the genetic ancestry cluster associated with self-reported Caucasian donors. The study aimed to test whether cataloging public T cell receptors could reveal signatures of past pathogen exposure. Using immunosequencing, the study profiled T cell repertoires from roughly 650 subjects and related those repertoires to cytomegalovirus serostatus. In addition to the first cohort of approximately 650 subjects, a separate validation cohort of 120 different subjects was used. To predict cytomegalovirus infection status, the study brought together high-throughput TCR immunosequencing, statistical association of individual TCRs with disease status, and machine learning. A later analysis re-analyzed previously published TCR beta repertoires from several hundred donors and added high-resolution HLA genotyping to study TCR occurrence patterns. Rather than drawing on any new phenotypic data, the later analysis identified candidate immune exposures from TCR beta sequences and the way those sequences occurred across donors. To decide whether each TCR beta V gene segment behaved as functional or pseudogenic, an earlier analysis of some 600 of the donors relied on high-throughput TCR beta sequencing. Donor age, sex, ethnicity and CMV serostatus were collected together with the repertoire data. A later genetic analysis used genome-wide SNP genotypes for about three fifths of the roughly 700 donors, treating that subset as a discovery cohort. Every repertoire in the discovery cohort had been generated on one and the same sequencing platform. HLA typing included class I and class II loci at four-digit resolution. Typing coverage varied by locus: roughly 620-640 donors for A, B, C, DRB1 and DQB1; more than 500 for DQA1; more than 600 for DPA1; roughly 450 for DPB1. Four to six DR-DQ haplotypes were handled as single units for association and clustering, since linkage in the cohort was strong. On average, roughly 250,000 unique TCR beta nucleotide sequences were sequenced per donor among about 400 genotyped donors of the cohort, with roughly a sixth of those sequences being non-productive. Findings and caveats that apply to the study as a whole: In a later genetic analysis, fewer N-insertions in productive TCRs were reported among donors in an Asian-associated ancestry cluster than the roughly 700-donor mean. The 87-base-pair reads could not distinguish some IMGT-functional V segments, including TRBV6-2 and TRBV6-3, so those segments were excluded. In a later analysis, most CMV-associated TCR beta chains were found to appear HLA-restricted, with HLA associations seemingly driven largely by CMV exposure. A total of 164 TCR beta chains were listed by the study as associated with cytomegalovirus. In both the original and validation cohorts, the classifier was reported to diagnose cytomegalovirus status with high specificity and sensitivity. A further reported finding was that TCR beta sequences accurately predicted the HLA-A and HLA-B alleles for most subjects in the first cohort. While some public TCRs were present in many individuals, most TCR sequences turned up only very rarely across donors. The authors suggested that the approach could potentially be generalized to other disease states and immunological phenotypes. An association between a missense DCLRE1C variant and V-gene and J-gene trimming of TCR beta chains was found in a later genetic analysis and replicated in an independent cohort. Sequencing depth was assumed to be roughly uniform across donors in the presence/absence analyses, though that assumption may not hold. The earlier analysis of around 600 of the donors excluded roughly 17 rarely observed V segments, including chromosome 9 orphons, because counts were too low. Correlated functional status among segregating V segments might be attributable to linkage disequilibrium, but an unknown experimental factor could not be ruled out. Several of the top co-occurrence clusters appeared to be linked to parvovirus B19, influenza, CMV and Epstein-Barr virus, according to a later analysis. In an earlier analysis of 587 of the donors, most TCR beta V segments were observed in productive rearrangements about 87% or about 30% of the time, broadly matching IMGT annotations. In a later analysis, TCR association rates were found to vary across HLA loci, with the most associated TCRs seen for DRB1 alleles and the fewest for HLA-C alleles. A cluster of highly shared sequence variants was judged likely to represent a technical artifact of the sequencing pipeline. In vitro tests confirmed that a few of the cytomegalovirus-associated TCR beta chains recognize cytomegalovirus antigens. When HLA alleles, especially DR and DQ, strongly co-occurred, TCR associations were difficult to assign to individual alleles. Specific HLA alleles were associated with roughly 17,000 TCR beta sequences at a false discovery rate of 0.05 in a later analysis. HLA typing was unavailable for some donors at each locus, so association tests used only the typed subset. For the cohort, immune exposure information was limited to CMV serostatus. In a later analysis, HLA-associated TCR beta chains showed more clonal expansion and lower generation probabilities than non-associated chains that were equally common. This cohort had only TCR beta chains sequenced, and the lack of alpha or paired-chain data limited which features could be detected.

This clone was found a few times. No cognate antigen has been identified for it. No clone much larger than this one lies a single base away; base qualities are absent. The protocol used for the library was the immunoSEQ multiplex PCR assay. For the multiplex PCR, a mixture combining 60 forward primers for TCR Vbeta segments and 13 reverse primers for TCR Jbeta segments was used. Amplification of the CDR3 region of rearranged TCR beta genes was performed with a multiplex PCR assay on genomic DNA. The amplified TCR beta libraries were sequenced on the Illumina HiSeq System as 87-base-pair reads. As for how the authors treated the data: A later analysis counted about 82 million unique TCR beta chains across the approximately 700 repertoires, and around 9.9 million of these chains were shared by at least two donors. To remove PCR and sequencing errors, raw reads were error-corrected and collapsed into unique sequences using a nearest-neighbor algorithm that merged closely related sequences. To assign V, D and J gene segments, CDR3 sequences were aligned to IMGT reference sequences. For a sequence to be retained, a match of at least six nucleotides to both a V gene segment and a J gene segment was required. Rearrangements were classified as productive when the CDR3 lacked stop codons and remained in frame with V and J, and all other rearrangements were classified as non-productive. Following IMGT convention, CDR3 was defined as the stretch from the second conserved V-encoded cysteine to the conserved J-encoded phenylalanine. The earlier analysis of 500 to 650 of the donors excluded any sequence lacking an unambiguous match to a single V gene segment. An earlier analysis of around 600 of the donors classified V segments as functional when productive rearrangements were above 56.7% and as segregating when the standard deviation between donors was above 5%. To diagnose cytomegalovirus status from the catalog of TCR beta chain sequences, a statistical classification framework was built. In a later analysis, V and J genes were assigned by comparing TCR nucleotide sequences against IMGT/GENE-DB human TR gene sequences. A later analysis assigned CDR3 sequences and most-parsimonious VDJ recombination scenarios with the TCRdist pipeline. In a later analysis, every TCR beta chain was defined by the combination of its CDR3 amino acid sequence and its V-gene family, and reads without a unique V-gene family were dropped. To address suspected cross-contamination and a sequencing artifact, a later analysis removed roughly 640 highly shared, low-generation-probability nucleotide sequences. For each public chain, a later analysis derived a clonal expansion index from normalized ranks of inferred template counts within each repertoire. Generation probabilities in a later analysis came from a VDJ recombination model fitted to out-of-frame rearrangements, and those results were checked against IGoR. A later analysis scored TCR-TCR, TCR-HLA and TCR-CMV co-occurrence with hypergeometric tests, applying a repertoire-size bias correction to TCR pairs. To estimate false discovery rates, a later analysis permuted the HLA or CMV assignments 20 times. In a later analysis, co-occurring TCRs were grouped with DBSCAN, and TCRdist sequence similarity was added when clustering was performed within HLA-allele-positive subsets. For co-occurrence clustering, repertoires with fewer than 30,000 or more than 120,000 public chains were excluded, along with a handful of repertoires with anomalous nucleotide sharing. This is the immuneACCESS table as TCRdb keeps it, with only in-frame sequences that have V and J called. A part of the clones is gone; compared with another copy, unresolved V genes explain less than half, and the rest is unexplained. Clonal size and the V and J genes are those of that table, whereas D and trimming came from the DNA. The sample records 100,000 to 150,000 clones, roughly 15% of which are singletons. Approximately 2.6% of the sample rests with the top ten.

Inclusive of the bounding cysteine and phenylalanine, the CDR3 is 11 residues long. Only the CDR3 part of the read is kept: 33 bases, read in frame from the first base. A distance of 5 bases separates the germline ends of V and J, which lose 6 bases and 0 bases respectively. The germline V gene (reference sequence) provides CDR1 DFQATT and CDR2 SNEGSKA. The cohort comprised some 730 healthy bone marrow donors. At the time of sampling, every cohort member was nominally healthy, though immune exposures that went unrecorded were likely present. The donor was CMV seropositive and belonged to the group of 250 to 350 seropositive cohort members. Every donor gave a peripheral blood sample, and the peripheral blood mononuclear cells from that sample were used for TCR beta sequencing. Genomic DNA extraction from the blood cell samples was performed with the Qiagen DNeasy Blood Extraction Kit.

The sample consisted of PBMCs. This TCR was recovered from a female donor in good health and CMV-seropositive. In this chain, TRBV20-1 is recombined with TRBJ1-1; the D gene remains uncertain. In nucleotides, the sequence is TGCAGTGCCGGGGTGAACACTGAAGCTTTCTTT. It translates to CSAGVNTEAFF.